This T cell receptor beta chain was sequenced during a study of cytomegalovirus exposure and HLA in healthy donors (dated by TCRdb to 2017 to 2019). With regard to the full study: In an earlier analysis of roughly 590 of the donors, about 260 Gb of sequence data and 90 million to 120 million unique TCR beta sequences from about 190 million T cells were reported. An early release covering roughly 580 HLA-typed donors comprised roughly 300 gigabases of sequencing data and approximately 80 million unique TCR sequences. The genetic ancestry cluster associated with self-reported Caucasian donors included 81% of the roughly 390 genotyped donors. The study aimed to test whether cataloging public T cell receptors could reveal signatures of past pathogen exposure. The study used immunosequencing to profile the T cell repertoires of under 700 subjects and linked those repertoires to cytomegalovirus serostatus. Besides the first cohort of 666 subjects, a separate validation cohort made up of 120 different subjects was used. High-throughput TCR immunosequencing, statistical association of individual TCRs with disease status, and machine learning were combined to predict cytomegalovirus infection status. In a later analysis, previously published TCR beta repertoires from 666 donors were re-analyzed and high-resolution HLA genotyping was added so that TCR occurrence patterns could be studied. Rather than using new phenotypic data, the later analysis identified candidate immune exposures from TCR beta sequences and from how often those sequences occurred across donors. To decide whether each TCR beta V gene segment behaved as functional or pseudogenic, an earlier analysis of fewer than 750 of the donors relied on high-throughput TCR beta sequencing. Alongside the repertoire data, information on donor age, sex, ethnicity and CMV serostatus was compiled. In a later genetic analysis, genome-wide SNP genotypes for about 55% of the roughly 700 donors were used, and that subset was treated as a discovery cohort. All discovery cohort repertoires had been generated using a single sequencing platform. Both class I and class II loci were covered by HLA typing, at four-digit resolution. The number of typed donors differed by locus: about 620-630 for A, B, C, DRB1 and DQB1; approximately 520 for DQA1; over 600 for DPA1; and around 490 for DPB1. Roughly 5 DR-DQ haplotypes were treated as single units for association and clustering because of strong linkage in the cohort. Among 398 genotyped donors of the cohort, an average of around 240,000 unique TCR beta nucleotide sequences were sequenced per donor, roughly 18% of them non-productive. General study outcomes and caveats: Seventeen rarely observed V segments, including chromosome 9 orphons, were excluded from the earlier analysis of a few hundred of the donors because counts were too low. Across donors, most TCR sequences were observed very rarely, whereas some public TCRs were present in many individuals. This cohort had only TCR beta chains sequenced, and the lack of alpha or paired-chain data limited which features could be detected. V-gene and J-gene trimming of TCR beta chains was associated with a missense DCLRE1C variant in a later genetic analysis, and the association was replicated in an independent cohort. The presence/absence analyses assumed that sequencing depth was roughly uniform across donors, and that assumption may not be true. According to a later genetic analysis, donors in an Asian-associated ancestry cluster had fewer N-insertions in productive TCRs than the approximately 610-donor mean. Some IMGT-functional V segments, including TRBV6-2 and TRBV6-3, could not be told apart with the 87-base-pair reads, so those segments were excluded. Because HLA typing was unavailable for some donors at each locus, only the typed subset was used in association tests. The classifier was reported to diagnose cytomegalovirus status with high specificity and sensitivity in both the original and validation cohorts. A further reported finding was that TCR beta sequences accurately predicted the HLA-A and HLA-B alleles for most subjects in the first cohort. When HLA alleles, especially DR and DQ, strongly co-occurred, attributing TCR associations to individual alleles was difficult. In a later analysis, TCR association rates were found to vary across HLA loci, with the most associated TCRs seen for DRB1 alleles and the fewest for HLA-C alleles. The only immune exposure information available for the cohort was CMV serostatus. Linkage disequilibrium might explain the correlated functional status among segregating V segments, but an unknown experimental factor could not be ruled out. According to a later analysis, parvovirus B19, influenza, CMV and Epstein-Barr virus appeared linked to several top co-occurrence clusters. It was suggested by the authors that the approach could potentially be generalized to other disease states and immunological phenotypes. In a later analysis, HLA-associated TCR beta chains were found to be more clonally expanded and to have lower generation probabilities than equally common non-associated chains. A later analysis found that most CMV-associated TCR beta chains appeared HLA-restricted, with HLA associations seemingly driven largely by CMV exposure. Broadly in line with IMGT annotations, most TCR beta V segments showed up in productive rearrangements about 90% or about 30% of the time in an earlier analysis of several hundred of the donors. The study listed 150 to 200 TCR beta chains as associated with cytomegalovirus. In vitro tests confirmed that a few of the cytomegalovirus-associated TCR beta chains recognize cytomegalovirus antigens. A cluster of highly shared sequence variants was judged likely to represent a technical artifact of the sequencing pipeline. Specific HLA alleles were associated with 16,951 TCR beta sequences at a false discovery rate of 0.05 in a later analysis.

Library creation used the immunoSEQ multiplex PCR assay. For the multiplex PCR, a mixture combining 60 forward primers for TCR Vbeta segments and 13 reverse primers for TCR Jbeta segments was used. A multiplex PCR assay on genomic DNA amplified the CDR3 region of rearranged TCR beta genes. On the Illumina HiSeq System, the amplified TCR beta libraries were sequenced as 87-base-pair reads. As for the original processing: A later analysis tallied some 79 million unique TCR beta chains across the 700 or so repertoires, and around 12 million of those chains were shared by two or more donors. Raw reads were error-corrected and collapsed into unique sequences with a nearest-neighbor algorithm that merged closely related sequences to remove PCR and sequencing errors. Alignment of CDR3 sequences to IMGT reference sequences was used to assign V, D and J gene segments. For a sequence to be retained, a match of at least six nucleotides to both a V gene segment and a J gene segment was required. A rearrangement counted as productive if the CDR3 had no stop codons and remained in frame with V and J, and every other rearrangement counted as non-productive. CDR3 was defined according to IMGT convention as the region running from the second conserved V-encoded cysteine to the conserved J-encoded phenylalanine. Sequences without an unambiguous match to a single V gene segment were excluded from the earlier analysis of approximately 560 of the donors. In an earlier analysis of several hundred of the donors, V segments were called functional above 56.7% productive rearrangements and were called segregating when the between-donor standard deviation exceeded 5%. A statistical classification framework was built to diagnose cytomegalovirus status from the catalog of TCR beta chain sequences. In a later analysis, TCR nucleotide sequences were compared against IMGT/GENE-DB human TR gene sequences so that V and J genes could be assigned. In a later analysis, CDR3 sequences and most-parsimonious VDJ recombination scenarios were assigned using the TCRdist pipeline. In a later analysis, each TCR beta chain was defined by its CDR3 amino acid sequence together with its V-gene family, and reads without a unique V-gene family were excluded. As a way to deal with suspected cross-contamination and a sequencing artifact, a later analysis dropped 450 to 600 nucleotide sequences that were highly shared and had low generation probability. In a later analysis, a clonal expansion index for each public chain was calculated from normalized within-repertoire ranks of inferred template counts. In a later analysis, generation probabilities were computed with a VDJ recombination model fitted to out-of-frame rearrangements, and the resulting probabilities were checked against IGoR. In a later analysis, hypergeometric tests were used to score TCR-TCR, TCR-HLA and TCR-CMV co-occurrence, with a repertoire-size bias correction applied to TCR pairs. To estimate false discovery rates, a later analysis permuted the HLA or CMV assignments 20 times. In a later analysis, co-occurring TCRs were grouped with DBSCAN, and TCRdist sequence similarity was added when clustering was performed within HLA-allele-positive subsets. Repertoires with fewer than 30,000 or more than 120,000 public chains were left out of co-occurrence clustering, as were about 5 repertoires with anomalous nucleotide sharing. TCRdb provides this immuneACCESS table in a form limited to in-frame rearrangements. Some clones are lacking; in checked studies, under half of them reflect an unresolved V gene, and why the rest are absent is not known. V, J and clone size were drawn from that table, and D and trimming were deduced from the DNA. The sample table records over 65,000 clones; about 79% of these occur just once. The ten largest clonotypes hold roughly 7.2% of the sample.

The germline V and J ends show losses of 2 bases and 3 bases respectively, and no gene match explains 1 base of the junction. The germline V gene sets CDR1 to SGHRS and CDR2 to YFSETQ. From the cysteine up to the phenylalanine, the CDR3 has a length of 14 residues. Here the CDR3 DNA is all that survives: 42 bases in frame from base 1. Details on this clone: This clone's antigen is unknown. Per-base qualities were not stored, and no clone one base away is much larger.

The cohort consisted of 600 or so healthy bone marrow donors. At the time of sampling, every cohort member was nominally healthy, though immune exposures that went unrecorded were likely present. The donor was CMV seronegative and was included in the group of several hundred seronegative cohort members. Every donor gave a peripheral blood sample, and the peripheral blood mononuclear cells from that sample were used for TCR beta sequencing. Genomic DNA extraction from the blood cell samples was performed with the Qiagen DNeasy Blood Extraction Kit. The sequence is built from TRBV5-1 and TRBJ2-5, with 10 bases matching TRBD2. The receptor was isolated from a woman in her thirties or forties in good health and CMV-seronegative. Sequenced: PBMCs. The base sequence is TGCGCCAGCAGCTTCGGACTAGCGGAAGAGACCCAGTACTTC. Its protein reads: CASSFGLAEETQYF.